This TCR beta chain comes out of a study of blood T cells in healthy people across ages (dated by TCRdb to between 2014 and 2017). In the study overall: In model experiments, roughly one uniquely barcoded TCR beta cDNA molecule per two T cells was captured by template switching. Donors were grouped into four age groups: young (average approximately 15 years), middle-aged (less than 40), aged (approximately 67) and long-lived (around 80). Age-related changes in TCR beta repertoire diversity were measured in the study by deep sequencing normalized with unique cDNA molecular identifiers. Two additional independent replicas of 1 million unique cDNA reads from the same blood draw were analyzed for two donors (one aged 18 to 30 and one aged 80 or older).

Worth noting for this clonotype: Its antigen remains undetermined. Base qualities are not provided; no much larger clone lies one nucleotide away.

The method was 5' RACE. The sequencer listed for this sample is Illumina HiSeq 2500. The second PCR ran for about 7 to 11 cycles and used a J-beta primer mix along with a sample-barcoded 5' primer. A template-switch 5' adaptor carrying 12 random nucleotides introduced a unique molecular identifier onto each TCR beta cDNA molecule. Each sample yielded at least 3 million CDR3-containing paired-end reads. First-strand cDNA synthesis was performed from all RNA using the Mint cDNA synthesis kit, with priming by a TRBC-specific oligonucleotide. Following uracil-DNA glycosylase treatment, a first 18-cycle PCR with universal primers M1SS and BC2_uni_R was performed on all cDNA. As for the authors' bioinformatics: For normalization, 1 million high-quality reads were randomly selected from each sample, with every read carrying a distinct molecular identifier. Instead of being binned into consensus sequences, reads that shared molecular identifiers were thrown out. MiTCR, set to a Q25 quality threshold and the strictest error-elimination algorithm, was used for CDR3 identification, clonotype clustering and error correction. Lower-bound total TCR beta diversity was estimated with a nonparametric unseen species model using Euler transformation. The public reads were run again by TCRdb, first through fastp at Q25 and then through MiXCR, and only productive beta chains were kept. Identical CDR3 protein sequences are pooled into one entry, listed with their most common genes and DNA. The V and J calls were not made by the authors but by TCRdb's processing. The sample profile shows 800,000 to 1,300,000 distinct CDR3 sequences; roughly 24% of them were found once. 0.65% to 0.95% of the sample rests with the top ten.

The roughly 39 donors, aged 6 to 90 years, were systemically healthy Caucasian individuals from Russia. Each donor gave approximately 10 milliliters of peripheral blood, collected into EDTA-treated Vacutainer tubes. Ficoll-Paque density-gradient centrifugation was used to isolate PBMCs, with at least 6.5 million per sample. Trizol reagent was used to extract total RNA from the PBMCs, yielding at least 6 micrograms per sample. For every donor, an aliquot of PBMCs went through flow cytometry to measure the percentages of naive CD45RAhigh/CD27high T cells. CDR1 and CDR2, looked up from the germline V gene, are MNHNS and SASEGT. A distance of 9 bases separates the germline ends of V and J, which lose 4 bases and 6 bases respectively. From the cysteine up to the phenylalanine, the CDR3 has a length of 12 residues. CDR3 DNA only is kept here, 36 bases in frame from base 1. Beyond this particular receptor, the publication reports: A strong correlation was found between observed TCR beta diversity and the percentage of naive T cells measured by flow cytometry. Because profiling used bulk unsorted PBMCs, naive and antigen-experienced compartments could not be compared conclusively. Observed TCR beta diversity per million T cells fell roughly linearly with age, and a significant reduction was already apparent by age around 40. Donor CMV infection status was unknown, potentially confounding age-related changes in expanded clonotypes. Estimates of total diversity based on one million sequenced T cells were regarded as lower bounds and as underestimates. Compared with the aged group, the long-lived group had more naive CD4+ T cells, fewer expanded clones and increased TCR diversity, suggesting age selection.

The same specimen was also included in a second study, on T cells of mothers and their children. The second study's paper adds: Nine systemically healthy Caucasian individuals served as donors, namely three mothers together with their six children. cDNA synthesis consumed the entire amount of extracted RNA, loaded at roughly 1.5 ug RNA in each 15 ul reaction. In the second PCR, the M1S primer added sample barcodes and 2-4 random nucleotides. Each mother yielded over 9.5 million TCR beta CDR3 reads and each child 2.5 million to 3.5 million reads. Thymic selection shapes the output of TCR recombination in a similar way in related and unrelated pairs, and inherited differences have a minor effect. Normalized repertoire overlap was always slightly but never significantly higher in related than unrelated mother-child pairs. Persistent microchimeric T cell clones were not detected, at a sensitivity of about 90 clones per million clonotypes. In the study, deep NGS was used to compare the TCR beta repertoires of mothers and children, and features distinguishing related mother-child pairs from unrelated individuals were sought. The mean age was 40 +/- 4 years for the mothers and approximately 11 +/- 4 years for the children. After adapter ligation was performed with NEBNext reagents, the libraries were sequenced on an Illumina HiSeq 2000 with 100+100 nt paired-end reads. To prevent cross-contamination, the mother and child libraries were prepared one month apart and sequenced in separate runs. Each donor had between roughly 450,000 and 2,300,000 distinct TCR beta clonotypes identified. Naive TCR beta clonotypes were estimated from low-frequency clonotypes matched to each donor's FACS-determined naive share, without sorting.

Sequenced: blood. This receptor was identified in a girl aged 2-10 years in good health. The V and J genes are TRBV6-1 and TRBJ1-1; there is no confident call for the D gene. The nucleotide sequence is given as TGTGCCAGCAGTGGGGTGAGGGCTGAAGCTTTCTTT. Its protein product is CASSGVRAEAFF.